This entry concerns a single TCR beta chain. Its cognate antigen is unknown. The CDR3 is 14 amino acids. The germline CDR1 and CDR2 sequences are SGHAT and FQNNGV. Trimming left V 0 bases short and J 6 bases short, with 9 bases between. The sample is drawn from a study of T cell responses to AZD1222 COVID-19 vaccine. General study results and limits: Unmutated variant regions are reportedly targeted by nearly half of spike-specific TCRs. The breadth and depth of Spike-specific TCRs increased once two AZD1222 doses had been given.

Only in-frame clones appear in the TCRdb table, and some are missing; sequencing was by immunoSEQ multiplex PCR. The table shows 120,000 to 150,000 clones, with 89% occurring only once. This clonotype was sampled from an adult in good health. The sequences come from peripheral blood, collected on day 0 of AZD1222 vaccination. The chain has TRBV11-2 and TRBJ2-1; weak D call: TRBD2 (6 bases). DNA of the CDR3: TGTGCCAGCAGCTTAGACCCTAGCGTCAATGAGCAGTTCTTC. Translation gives CASSLDPSVNEQFF. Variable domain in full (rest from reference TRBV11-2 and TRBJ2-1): EAGVAQSPRYKIIEKRQSVAFWCNPISGHATLYWYQQILGQGPKLLIQFQNNGVVDDSQLPKDRFSAERLKGVDSTLKIQPAKLEDSAVYLCASSLDPSVNEQFFGPGTRLTVL.